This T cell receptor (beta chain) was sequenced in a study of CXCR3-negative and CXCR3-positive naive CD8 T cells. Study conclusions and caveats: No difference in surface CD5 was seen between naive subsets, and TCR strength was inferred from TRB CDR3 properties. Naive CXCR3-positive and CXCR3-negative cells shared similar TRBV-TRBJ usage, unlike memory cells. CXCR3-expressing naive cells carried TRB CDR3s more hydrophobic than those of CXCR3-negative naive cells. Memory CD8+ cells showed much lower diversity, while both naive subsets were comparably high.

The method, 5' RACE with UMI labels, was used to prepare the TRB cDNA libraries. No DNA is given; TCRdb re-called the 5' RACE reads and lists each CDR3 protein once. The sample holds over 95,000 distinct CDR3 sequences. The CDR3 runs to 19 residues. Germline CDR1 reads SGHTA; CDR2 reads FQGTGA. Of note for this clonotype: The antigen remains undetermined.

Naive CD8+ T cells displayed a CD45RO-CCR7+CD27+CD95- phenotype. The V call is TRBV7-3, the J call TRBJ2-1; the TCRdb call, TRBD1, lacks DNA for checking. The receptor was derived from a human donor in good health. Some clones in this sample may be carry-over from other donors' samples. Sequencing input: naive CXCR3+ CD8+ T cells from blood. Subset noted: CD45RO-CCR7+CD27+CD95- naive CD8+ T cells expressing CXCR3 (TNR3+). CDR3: CASSTQPRTPASSYNEQFF.